Many counts were recorded for the clone carrying this T cell receptor beta chain. This record belongs to a study of T-cell reconstitution after alpha-beta-depleted transplantation in children. Trimming cost V 4 bases and J 5 bases, with 9 bases left between them. The CDR3 sequence is 13 residues long. The germline V gene encodes CDR1 SGHRS and CDR2 YFSETQ. The library targeted TCRbeta and was prepared with unique molecular identifiers. In TCRdb, the PCR reads were re-called with MiXCR into one record per CDR3 protein. The sample holds 230,000 or so distinct CDR3 sequences, around 12% seen once. The rearrangement uses TRBV5-1 and TRBJ2-2; no clear D gene. The clonotype originates from a human donor who donated a stem cell graft to a child with acute lymphoblastic leukemia. The sample consisted of PBMCs from the stem cell graft donor, taken from the stem cell graft. Here the CDR3 DNA reads TGCGCCAGCAGCGACTTGGTAACCGGGGAGCTGTTTTTT. This codes for CASSDLVTGELFF.